This T cell receptor (beta chain) was recovered during a study of read filtering for tumor transcriptome and immune sequencing. CDR1 is SGHRS and CDR2 is YFSETQ in the germline V gene. The CDR3 contains 13 residues. Study-wide results and caveats: Roughly 80% of IR-seq clonotypes had one read, totaling about 3.5% of reads; RNA-seq: 74.6% and 44.6%. IR-seq captured clonotypes deeper and more reliably than RNA-seq. Sorted CD138-negative bone marrow cells were not purified T cells.

From 350 to 500 ng of RNA, a library with molecular barcoded alpha/delta and beta/gamma adaptors was made. TCRdb processed the reads anew with MiXCR; each CDR3 protein has one entry. This repertoire shows tens of thousands of distinct CDR3 sequences, approximately 12% found once; its top ten account for 13% to 15%. Points on this clonotype: Its specificity is unknown. A far larger clone is one base from this, pointing to a likely read error.

The source material was a population of CD138-negative cells sorted from bone marrow. The rearrangement uses TRBV5-1 and TRBJ1-2; possible D gene TRBD1, 5 bases. The clonotype originates from a donor at least 40 years old with multiple myeloma. The CDR3 region has the DNA TGTGCCAGCAGCTTGGAACGGGGGGTCGGCTACACCTTC. It codes for CASSLERGVGYTF.